This T cell receptor beta chain came from a study of cytomegalovirus exposure and HLA in healthy donors. The sample holds one count of this clone. This CDR3 is built from 15 residues. The germline V and J ends were trimmed by 0 bases and 8 bases, with 16 bases remaining between them. Germline V lookup: CDR1 SGHTA, CDR2 FQGNSA. PCR primers comprised 60 Vbeta and 13 Jbeta primers. TCRdb's table, derived via immunoSEQ multiplex PCR, lists solely in-frame clones and lacks some. The profile covers some 130,000 clones, with approximately 80% appearing a single time and approximately 2% taken by the ten largest.

The sequenced material came from PBMCs. This TCR was recovered from a man between 25 and 39 years old in good health and CMV-seronegative. The chain links TRBV7-2 to TRBJ1-2; D may be TRBD1 (6 bases). The CDR3 sequence: CASSLAGTTGVGYTF. CDR3 bases: TGTGCCAGCAGCTTAGCAGGGACAACGGGTGTCGGCTACACCTTC.